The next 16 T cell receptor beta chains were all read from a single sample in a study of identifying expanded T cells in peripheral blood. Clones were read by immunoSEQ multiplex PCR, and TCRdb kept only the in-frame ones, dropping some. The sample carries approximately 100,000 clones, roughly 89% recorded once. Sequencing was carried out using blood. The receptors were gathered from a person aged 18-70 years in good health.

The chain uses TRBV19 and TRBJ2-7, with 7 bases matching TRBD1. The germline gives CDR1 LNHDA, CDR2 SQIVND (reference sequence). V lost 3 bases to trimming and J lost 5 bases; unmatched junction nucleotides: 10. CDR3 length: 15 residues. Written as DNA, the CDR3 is TGTGCCAGTAGTATGACCCCAGGGGGTAACCACGAGCAGTACTTC. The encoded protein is CASSMTPGGNHEQYF. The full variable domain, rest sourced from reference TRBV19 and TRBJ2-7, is DGGITQSPKYLFRKEGQNVTLSCEQNLNHDAMYWYRQDPGQGLRLIYYSQIVNDFQKGDIAEGYSVSREKKESFPLTVTSAQKNPTAFYLCASSMTPGGNHEQYFGPGTRLTVT.

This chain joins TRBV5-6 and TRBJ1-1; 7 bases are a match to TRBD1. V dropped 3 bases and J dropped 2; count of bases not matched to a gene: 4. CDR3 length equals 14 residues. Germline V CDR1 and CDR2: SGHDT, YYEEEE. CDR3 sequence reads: CASSWTGINTEAFF. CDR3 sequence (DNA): TGTGCCAGCAGCTGGACAGGAATTAACACTGAAGCTTTCTTT.

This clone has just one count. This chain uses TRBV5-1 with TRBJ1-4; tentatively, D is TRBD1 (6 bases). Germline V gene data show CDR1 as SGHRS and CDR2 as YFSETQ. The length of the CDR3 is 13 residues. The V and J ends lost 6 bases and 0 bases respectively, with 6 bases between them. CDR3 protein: CASTGATNEKLFF. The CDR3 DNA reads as TGCGCCAGCACAGGGGCAACTAATGAAAAACTGTTTTTT.

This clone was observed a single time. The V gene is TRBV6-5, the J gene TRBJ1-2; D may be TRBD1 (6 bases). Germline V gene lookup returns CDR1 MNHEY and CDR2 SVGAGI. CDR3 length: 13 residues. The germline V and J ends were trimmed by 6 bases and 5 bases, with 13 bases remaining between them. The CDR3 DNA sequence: TGTGCCAGCAGCCAGGGGTATCGGTATGGCTACACCTTC. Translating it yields CASSQGYRYGYTF.

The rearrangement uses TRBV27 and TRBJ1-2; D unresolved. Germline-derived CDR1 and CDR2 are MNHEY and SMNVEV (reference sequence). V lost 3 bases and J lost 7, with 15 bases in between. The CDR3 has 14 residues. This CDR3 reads CASSLAPLTRGYTF. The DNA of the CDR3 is TGTGCCAGCAGTTTGGCACCTCTGACACGTGGCTACACCTTC.

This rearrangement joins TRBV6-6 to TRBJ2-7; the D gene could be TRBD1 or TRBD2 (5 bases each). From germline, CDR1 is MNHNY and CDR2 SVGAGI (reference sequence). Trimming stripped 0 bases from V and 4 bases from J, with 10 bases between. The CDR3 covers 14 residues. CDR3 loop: CASSYSRDRYEQYF. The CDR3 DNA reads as TGTGCCAGCAGTTACTCCAGGGACCGTTACGAGCAGTACTTC.

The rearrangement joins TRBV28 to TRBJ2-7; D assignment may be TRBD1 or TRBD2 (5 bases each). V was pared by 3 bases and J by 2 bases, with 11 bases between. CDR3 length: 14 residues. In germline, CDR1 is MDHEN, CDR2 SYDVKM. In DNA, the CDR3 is TGTGCCAGCAGTTTGAGGGGTTACACCTACGAGCAGTACTTC. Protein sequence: CASSLRGYTYEQYF.

CDR3: CAWSEVTEAFF. CDR3 DNA: TGTGCCTGGAGTGAGGTCACTGAAGCTTTCTTT. The V and J genes are TRBV30 and TRBJ1-1; D is uncertain. Looked up from germline, CDR1 is GTSNPN and CDR2 is SVGIG (reference sequence). V gave up 1 base and J gave up 4 bases, with 4 bases separating them. The CDR3 has 11 amino acids.

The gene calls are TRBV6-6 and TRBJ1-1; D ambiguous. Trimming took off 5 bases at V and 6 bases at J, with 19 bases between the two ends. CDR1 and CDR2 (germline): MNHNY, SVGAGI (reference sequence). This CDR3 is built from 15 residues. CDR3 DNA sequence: TGTGCCAGCAGTCCCGGACGGAGGCTGGTGTCTGAAGCTTTCTTT. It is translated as CASSPGRRLVSEAFF.

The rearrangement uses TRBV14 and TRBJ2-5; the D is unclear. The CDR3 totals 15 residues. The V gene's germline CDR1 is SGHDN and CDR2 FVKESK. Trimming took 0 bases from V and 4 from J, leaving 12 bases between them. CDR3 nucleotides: TGTGCCAGCAGCCAAGATTTTGGTCGCGGAGAGACCCAGTACTTC. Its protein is CASSQDFGRGETQYF.

CDR3 nucleotide sequence: TGCGCCAGCAGTGACTTCAATCAGCCCCAGCATTTT. Amino acids: CASSDFNQPQHF. The chain combines TRBV10-1 with TRBJ1-5; D is ambiguous. CDR3 length: 12 amino acids. Trimming pared 3 bases from V and 3 bases from J, leaving 3 bases between. CDR1 and CDR2 (germline): WNHNN, SYGVQD (reference sequence).

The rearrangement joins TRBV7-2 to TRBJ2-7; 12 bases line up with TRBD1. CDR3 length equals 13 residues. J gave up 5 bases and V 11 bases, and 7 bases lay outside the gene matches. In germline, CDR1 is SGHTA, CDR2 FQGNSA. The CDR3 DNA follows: TGTGCCGGCGGGACAGGGGGCCTAGACGAGCAGTACTTC. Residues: CAGGTGGLDEQYF.

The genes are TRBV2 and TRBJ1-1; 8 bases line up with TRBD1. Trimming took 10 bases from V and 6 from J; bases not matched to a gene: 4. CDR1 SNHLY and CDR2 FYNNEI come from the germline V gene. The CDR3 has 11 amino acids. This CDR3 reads CAITGGAEAFF. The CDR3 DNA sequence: TGTGCCATTACAGGGGGGGCTGAAGCTTTCTTT.

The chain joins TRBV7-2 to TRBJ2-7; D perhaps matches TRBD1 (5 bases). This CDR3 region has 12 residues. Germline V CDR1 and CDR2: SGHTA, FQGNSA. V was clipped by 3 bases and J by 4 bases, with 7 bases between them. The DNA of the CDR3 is TGTGCCAGCAGCTTTCAGGGTTACGAGCAGTACTTC. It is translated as CASSFQGYEQYF.

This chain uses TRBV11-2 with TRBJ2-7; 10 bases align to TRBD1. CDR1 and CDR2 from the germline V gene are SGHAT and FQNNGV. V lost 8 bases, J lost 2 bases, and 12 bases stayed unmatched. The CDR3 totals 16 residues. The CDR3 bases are TGTGCCAGCTCCCGGACAGGGGGTTCCTTTACCTACGAGCAGTACTTC. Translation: CASSRTGGSFTYEQYF.

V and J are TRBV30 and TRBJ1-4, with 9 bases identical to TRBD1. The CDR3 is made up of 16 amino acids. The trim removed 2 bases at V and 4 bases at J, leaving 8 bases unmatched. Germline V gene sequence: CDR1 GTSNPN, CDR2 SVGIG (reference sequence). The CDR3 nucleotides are TGTGCCTGGAGTCCGACGAGGACAGGGGTTAATGAAAAACTGTTTTTT. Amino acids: CAWSPTRTGVNEKLFF.